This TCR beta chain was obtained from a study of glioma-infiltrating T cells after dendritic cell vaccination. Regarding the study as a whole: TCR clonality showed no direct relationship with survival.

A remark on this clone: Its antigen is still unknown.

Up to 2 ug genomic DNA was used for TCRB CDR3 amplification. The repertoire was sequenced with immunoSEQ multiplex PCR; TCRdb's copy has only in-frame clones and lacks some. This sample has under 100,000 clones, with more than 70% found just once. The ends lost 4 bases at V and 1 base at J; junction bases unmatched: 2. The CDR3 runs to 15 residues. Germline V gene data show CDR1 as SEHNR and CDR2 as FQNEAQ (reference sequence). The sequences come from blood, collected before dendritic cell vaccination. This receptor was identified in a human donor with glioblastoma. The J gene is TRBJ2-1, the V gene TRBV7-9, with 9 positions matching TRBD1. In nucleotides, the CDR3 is TGTGCCAGCAGCTCGGGACAGGGTTCCTACAATGAGCAGTTCTTC. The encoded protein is CASSSGQGSYNEQFF.